A selection of T cell receptor beta chains follows, all from one sample in a study of PD-1 blockade in classical Hodgkin lymphoma. Assay: immunoSEQ multiplex PCR; the TCRdb copy retains only in-frame clones and omits some. The sample contains about 100,000 clones, about 89% of which appear only once. The input for sequencing was peripheral blood mononuclear cells (PBMCs), taken before the second cycle of nivolumab. The receptors come from a human donor with classical Hodgkin lymphoma. Each CDR3 is given with its conserved first and last residue. Fields, in order: J gene, D gene, V gene, clone size, CDR3 protein, CDR3 DNA. The D gene is left open where the match is weak. Size values are once, few and many counts, or a class for expanded clones, and some rows have none.

>TRBJ2-1|TRBD1|TRBV7-3|-
CASSSSWGQGVDEQFF
TGTGCCAGCAGCTCGTCTTGGGGACAGGGAGTGGATGAGCAGTTCTTC
>TRBJ2-7|-|TRBV7-9|-
CASSGESYEQYF
TGTGCCAGCAGCGGAGAGAGCTACGAGCAGTACTTC
>TRBJ1-4|-|TRBV4-1|once
CASSHLQGGVEKLFF
TGCGCCAGCAGCCATTTACAGGGAGGGGTAGAAAAACTGTTTTTT
>TRBJ2-5|-|TRBV9|-
CASSVAPGGETQYF
TGTGCCAGCAGCGTAGCGCCAGGGGGGGAGACCCAGTACTTC
>TRBJ2-7|TRBD1|TRBV27|-
CASSFFAGTGAEEQYF
TGTGCCAGCAGTTTCTTTGCCGGGACAGGGGCCGAGGAGCAGTACTTC
>TRBJ2-1|-|TRBV6-5|-
CASRRGGRGPDEQFF
TGTGCCAGCAGGAGGGGGGGGCGCGGTCCCGATGAGCAGTTCTTC
>TRBJ1-1|TRBD1|TRBV9|-
CASSPRTGEFAEAFF
TGTGCCAGCAGCCCCCGTACAGGGGAGTTCGCTGAAGCTTTCTTT
>TRBJ2-7|-|TRBV11-2|-
CASRSSGGPYEQYF
TGTGCCAGCAGGTCTAGTGGAGGACCTTACGAGCAGTACTTC
>TRBJ2-1|TRBD2|TRBV19|-
CASRRVSSGGSYNEQFF
TGTGCCAGTAGGAGGGTCTCTAGCGGGGGCTCCTACAATGAGCAGTTCTTC
>TRBJ2-1|TRBD2|TRBV29-1|once
CSVAPGRGYNEQFF
TGCAGCGTTGCCCCGGGGAGGGGCTACAATGAGCAGTTCTTC
>TRBJ2-6|-|TRBV30|-
CAWGRPPGANVLTF
TGTGCCTGGGGACGGCCACCTGGGGCCAACGTCCTGACTTTC
>TRBJ2-5|-|TRBV11-3|-
CASSPSLVGTQYF
TGTGCCAGCAGCCCAAGCCTAGTGGGGACCCAGTACTTC
>TRBJ1-1|-|TRBV5-1|few
CASSLWSGGQLPTEAFF
TGCGCCAGCAGCTTGTGGAGTGGGGGGCAGTTGCCCACTGAAGCTTTCTTT
>TRBJ2-3|-|TRBV5-4|-
CASIRGGAGIDTQYF
TGTGCCAGCATTAGGGGGGGGGCCGGGATAGATACGCAGTATTTT
>TRBJ2-7|TRBD1|TRBV30|-
CAWSPRQGAPHEQYF
TGTGCCTGGAGCCCAAGACAGGGGGCTCCCCACGAGCAGTACTTC
>TRBJ2-5|-|TRBV11-2|-
CASSETQGTQETQYF
TGTGCCAGCAGCGAAACCCAGGGGACCCAAGAGACCCAGTACTTC
>TRBJ2-1|-|TRBV6-1|-
CASSGVNGAYEQFF
TGTGCCAGCAGCGGCGTAAATGGGGCCTATGAGCAGTTCTTC
>TRBJ2-3|-|TRBV20-1|-
CSAKTDTQYF
TGCAGTGCTAAAACAGATACGCAGTATTTT
>TRBJ2-1|-|TRBV6-5|-
CASSYSFRGGEQFF
TGTGCCAGCAGTTACTCCTTCCGGGGCGGTGAGCAGTTCTTC
>TRBJ2-3|TRBD1|TRBV2|once
CASTRDRATDTQYF
TGTGCCAGCACCCGGGACAGGGCAACAGATACGCAGTATTTT
>TRBJ1-2|-|TRBV5-5|-
CASSPDSGGYGYTF
TGTGCCAGCAGCCCGGACAGCGGGGGGTATGGCTACACCTTC
>TRBJ1-1|TRBD1|TRBV7-9|-
CASSLTGGSVEAFF
TGTGCCAGCAGCTTAACAGGGGGGTCTGTTGAAGCTTTCTTT
>TRBJ1-6|-|TRBV5-6|-
CASSFSGAYNSPLHF
TGTGCCAGCAGCTTTTCTGGGGCCTATAATTCACCCCTCCACTTT
>TRBJ1-1|-|TRBV6-1|-
CASSEYGAVNTEAFF
TGTGCCAGCAGTGAATACGGCGCTGTGAACACTGAAGCTTTCTTT
>TRBJ2-7|-|TRBV6-6|once
CASSYLSWQYF
TGTGCCAGCAGTTACCTTTCTTGGCAGTACTTC
>TRBJ1-4|-|TRBV7-2|-
CASSLVTGGDEKLFF
TGTGCCAGCAGCTTAGTCACTGGAGGCGATGAAAAACTGTTTTTT
>TRBJ1-1|-|TRBV9|-
CVEPGDRNTEAFF
TGTGTCGAGCCAGGGGATAGGAACACTGAAGCTTTCTTT
>TRBJ2-7|-|TRBV7-8|-
CASSPRWEEGEQYF
TGTGCCAGCAGCCCTCGATGGGAGGAGGGAGAGCAGTACTTC
>TRBJ1-4|TRBD1|TRBV4-3|-
CASSQDLRTGGLLVTNEKLFF
TGCGCCAGCAGCCAAGATCTCAGGACAGGGGGCTTATTGGTAACTAATGAAAAACTGTTTTTT
>TRBJ2-7|-|TRBV21-1|once
CASSPTTGAYEQYF
TGTGCCAGCAGCCCGACGACAGGGGCCTACGAGCAGTACTTC
>TRBJ2-2|TRBD1|TRBV2|-
CASSEGWQGALTNTGELFF
TGTGCCAGCAGTGAAGGGTGGCAGGGGGCCCTTACGAACACCGGGGAGCTGTTTTTT
>TRBJ2-2|TRBD1|TRBV19|-
CASREQGDTGELFF
TGTGCCAGTAGGGAACAGGGGGACACCGGGGAGCTGTTTTTT
>TRBJ2-1|-|TRBV7-3|-
CASSLRPGDLYNEQFF
TGTGCCAGCAGCTTACGTCCAGGCGACCTCTACAATGAGCAGTTCTTC